This is a list of T cell receptor beta chains from one sample in a study of cytomegalovirus exposure and HLA in healthy donors. Clones were sequenced by immunoSEQ multiplex PCR, and TCRdb holds only the in-frame ones, with some missing. The table has 150,000 or so clones, around nine tenths seen once; the top ten hold roughly 1.4%. The sequenced sample consisted of PBMCs. The receptors stem from a woman aged 25 to 45 in good health and CMV-seronegative. Each CDR3 is given with its conserved first and last residue. Fields, in order: clone size, J gene, D gene, V gene, CDR3 protein, CDR3 DNA. D genes are given only for firm matches. The listing skips clone size in some rows; elsewhere it reads once, few, many or a size class.

- | TRBJ2-6 | TRBD2 | TRBV6-5 | CAIGRAGANVLTF | TGTGCCATCGGGAGGGCCGGGGCCAACGTCCTGACTTTC
- | TRBJ1-2 | - | TRBV27 | CASSPIGDRGGYTF | TGTGCCAGCAGTCCAATCGGGGATAGAGGAGGCTACACCTTC
- | TRBJ1-5 | TRBD1 | TRBV30 | CAWSVDRQNQPQHF | TGTGCCTGGAGTGTGGACAGGCAGAATCAGCCCCAGCATTTT
- | TRBJ1-5 | - | TRBV19 | CASSDLTGSHQPQHF | TGTGCCAGTAGCGATCTAACAGGTAGTCATCAGCCCCAGCATTTT
few | TRBJ1-2 | - | TRBV5-4 | CASRLGILAGDGYGYTF | TGTGCCAGCAGGCTTGGTATATTGGCCGGGGATGGCTATGGCTACACCTTC
- | TRBJ1-6 | - | TRBV5-1 | CASSREGTSSYNSPLHF | TGCGCCAGCAGCCGTGAGGGAACTAGCTCCTATAATTCACCCCTCCACTTT
- | TRBJ2-7 | TRBD1 | TRBV5-6 | CASSPTGGEQYF | TGTGCCAGCAGCCCGACAGGGGGCGAGCAGTACTTC
- | TRBJ1-6 | TRBD1 | TRBV5-4 | CASSSQGGTYNSPLHF | TGTGCCAGCAGCTCACAGGGGGGCACCTATAATTCACCCCTCCACTTT
- | TRBJ1-1 | - | TRBV6-5 | CASSRTAYTEAFF | TGTGCCAGCAGCAGGACAGCATACACTGAAGCTTTCTTT
- | TRBJ2-7 | TRBD2 | TRBV29-1 | CSVGTSGGPFEQYF | TGCAGCGTGGGGACTAGCGGGGGACCCTTCGAGCAGTACTTC
- | TRBJ1-4 | - | TRBV28 | CASGRTAPGEKLFF | TGTGCCAGCGGAAGGACGGCCCCAGGGGAAAAACTGTTTTTT
once | TRBJ1-1 | - | TRBV4-1 | CASSQDSGNTEAFF | TGCGCCAGCAGCCAAGACTCAGGGAACACTGAAGCTTTCTTT
- | TRBJ2-5 | TRBD2 | TRBV4-1 | CASSQVGGGPQETQYF | TGCGCCAGCAGCCAAGTAGGCGGGGGGCCCCAAGAGACCCAGTACTTC
- | TRBJ1-3 | - | TRBV5-6 | CASSHGRGGSGNTIYF | TGTGCCAGCAGCCACGGACGCGGGGGCTCTGGAAACACCATATATTTT
once | TRBJ2-2 | - | TRBV6-1 | CASRWGENTGELFF | TGTGCCAGTCGTTGGGGGGAAAACACCGGGGAGCTGTTTTTT
- | TRBJ2-5 | TRBD2 | TRBV11-2 | CASSLDASGGETQYF | TGTGCCAGCAGCTTAGATGCTAGCGGGGGGGAGACCCAGTACTTC
- | TRBJ2-7 | - | TRBV18 | CASSREQGSRYEQYF | TGTGCCAGCTCACGCGAACAGGGTTCCCGCTACGAGCAGTACTTC
- | TRBJ2-2 | - | TRBV7-7 | CASSFRAGASIGELFF | TGTGCCAGCAGCTTTAGGGCAGGGGCCTCGATCGGGGAGCTGTTTTTT
few | TRBJ1-2 | - | TRBV10-1 | CASRKDEVSNYGYTF | TGCGCCAGCAGGAAGGATGAGGTGTCTAACTATGGCTACACCTTC
- | TRBJ1-2 | - | TRBV30 | CAWSSIAGQGKYYGYTF | TGTGCCTGGAGTAGTATTGCAGGGCAGGGAAAATACTATGGCTACACCTTC
few | TRBJ2-7 | - | TRBV5-6 | CASSSTGAYEQYF | TGTGCCAGCAGCTCGACGGGAGCCTACGAGCAGTACTTC
- | TRBJ2-7 | TRBD2 | TRBV4-2 | CASSQTSGGDEQYF | TGTGCCAGCAGCCAAACTAGCGGGGGCGACGAGCAGTACTTC
- | TRBJ1-5 | - | TRBV6-5 | CASSYTQNQPQHF | TGTGCCAGCAGTTACACGCAGAATCAGCCCCAGCATTTT
once | TRBJ2-1 | - | TRBV7-9 | CASSLVGVNEQFF | TGTGCCAGCAGCTTAGTGGGCGTCAATGAGCAGTTCTTC
- | TRBJ1-5 | TRBD1 | TRBV6-1 | CASSGPTGGGYSNQPQHF | TGTGCCAGCAGTGGGCCGACAGGGGGGGGTTATAGCAATCAGCCCCAGCATTTT
once | TRBJ2-1 | - | TRBV4-3 | CASSQRGLNNEQFF | TGCGCCAGCAGCCAGCGGGGGCTAAACAATGAGCAGTTCTTC
- | TRBJ2-7 | TRBD1 | TRBV9 | CASIRGQGGSYEQYF | TGTGCCAGCATAAGAGGACAGGGGGGCTCCTACGAGCAGTACTTC
- | TRBJ1-2 | - | TRBV16 | CASSQFGAFGTF | TGTGCCAGCAGCCAATTCGGAGCGTTTGGTACCTTC
- | TRBJ2-7 | TRBD1 | TRBV6-1 | CASRRTGTYEQYF | TGTGCCAGCAGGAGGACAGGAACCTACGAGCAGTACTTC
- | TRBJ1-1 | - | TRBV6-1 | CASSVLTDITEAFF | TGTGCCAGCAGTGTCTTGACAGACATCACTGAAGCTTTCTTT
- | TRBJ1-1 | TRBD1 | TRBV11-2 | CASSLVGTGKGSTEAFF | TGTGCCAGCAGCTTAGTGGGGACAGGGAAAGGGAGCACTGAAGCTTTCTTT
- | TRBJ2-3 | - | TRBV28 | CASSPSDTQYF | TGTGCCAGCAGCCCCTCCGATACGCAGTATTTT
- | TRBJ2-1 | TRBD2 | TRBV2 | CARSGGVTYNEQFF | TGTGCCAGGTCCGGGGGGGTAACCTACAATGAGCAGTTCTTC
- | TRBJ2-5 | - | TRBV18 | CASSPLTATPIQETQYF | TGTGCCAGCTCACCATTGACAGCTACCCCGATCCAAGAGACCCAGTACTTC
- | TRBJ2-7 | TRBD2 | TRBV6-1 | CASLAGEVNEQYF | TGTGCCAGTCTAGCGGGGGAGGTTAACGAGCAGTACTTC
- | TRBJ1-1 | - | TRBV7-9 | CAGLGEGATEAFF | TGTGCCGGGTTGGGGGAGGGAGCCACTGAAGCTTTCTTT
- | TRBJ2-5 | TRBD1 | TRBV7-2 | CADRGGETQYF | TGTGCCGACAGGGGTGGTGAGACCCAGTACTTC
- | TRBJ2-3 | - | TRBV4-2 | CASSQDWRGTVTQYF | TGTGCCAGCAGCCAAGACTGGAGGGGTACGGTTACGCAGTATTTT
- | TRBJ2-7 | TRBD1 | TRBV9 | CASSMTGDAYEQYF | TGTGCCAGCAGCATGACAGGGGACGCCTACGAGCAGTACTTC
- | TRBJ1-5 | - | TRBV6-6 | CASGLDSNSNQPQHF | TGTGCCAGCGGGTTGGACAGCAATAGCAATCAGCCCCAGCATTTT
once | TRBJ1-1 | TRBD1 | TRBV19 | CATRTGGTEAFF | TGTGCCACTAGGACAGGGGGCACTGAAGCTTTCTTT
- | TRBJ2-7 | TRBD2 | TRBV5-6 | CASSVFERGGYEQYF | TGTGCCAGCAGCGTCTTCGAGCGGGGGGGCTACGAGCAGTACTTC
few | TRBJ2-1 | - | TRBV7-9 | CASSLVLKEQFF | TGTGCCAGCAGCTTAGTCCTTAAAGAGCAGTTCTTC
- | TRBJ1-4 | TRBD1 | TRBV5-1 | CASSFDRDAPEKLFF | TGCGCCAGCAGCTTCGACAGGGACGCCCCCGAAAAACTGTTTTTT
- | TRBJ2-5 | TRBD2 | TRBV2 | CASRRTSGGIETQYF | TGTGCCAGCAGGCGGACTAGCGGGGGCATAGAGACCCAGTACTTC
- | TRBJ1-1 | - | TRBV20-1 | CSANGPEAFF | TGCAGCGCAAATGGGCCAGAAGCTTTCTTT
- | TRBJ2-7 | - | TRBV19 | CATGGPRTSGGYSYEQYF | TGTGCCACCGGGGGTCCCCGAACCAGTGGAGGTTACTCCTACGAGCAGTACTTC
few | TRBJ1-5 | - | TRBV4-1 | CASSQVGGGGNQPQHF | TGCGCCAGCAGCCAAGTAGGGGGGGGAGGGAATCAGCCCCAGCATTTT
- | TRBJ2-7 | - | TRBV6-1 | CASGLGGEQYF | TGTGCCAGCGGCCTGGGGGGCGAGCAGTACTTC
few | TRBJ2-5 | - | TRBV30 | CAWSVGTQYF | TGTGCCTGGAGTGTCGGGACCCAGTACTTC
- | TRBJ1-2 | - | TRBV7-8 | CASHQFGGSSGYTF | TGTGCCAGCCATCAATTCGGGGGGTCAAGTGGCTACACCTTC
- | TRBJ2-2 | TRBD2 | TRBV5-4 | CASSRSGSDTGELFF | TGTGCCAGCAGCCGTAGCGGGAGTGACACCGGGGAGCTGTTTTTT
once | TRBJ2-1 | TRBD2 | TRBV4-2 | CASSQELPSGDNEQFF | TGTGCCAGCAGCCAAGAACTTCCTAGCGGGGACAATGAGCAGTTCTTC
once | TRBJ2-7 | TRBD1 | TRBV13 | CASSSTGTGSYEQYF | TGTGCCAGCAGCTCGACCGGGACAGGGTCCTACGAGCAGTACTTC
- | TRBJ1-2 | - | TRBV6-1 | CASSEWHDGYTF | TGTGCCAGCAGTGAATGGCACGATGGCTACACCTTC
- | TRBJ1-2 | TRBD1 | TRBV18 | CASSPLGTGVANYGYTF | TGTGCCAGCTCACCGCTTGGGACAGGGGTTGCTAACTATGGCTACACCTTC
- | TRBJ2-3 | TRBD2 | TRBV19 | CASSVGLAGGEYF | TGTGCCAGTAGTGTCGGACTAGCGGGGGGGGAGTATTTT
few | TRBJ1-4 | TRBD1 | TRBV2 | CASRGQGNEKLFF | TGTGCCAGCAGGGGACAGGGGAATGAAAAACTGTTTTTT
- | TRBJ2-3 | TRBD1 | TRBV2 | CASSNRDRGREQYF | TGTGCCAGCAGTAACCGGGACAGGGGGCGCGAGCAGTATTTT